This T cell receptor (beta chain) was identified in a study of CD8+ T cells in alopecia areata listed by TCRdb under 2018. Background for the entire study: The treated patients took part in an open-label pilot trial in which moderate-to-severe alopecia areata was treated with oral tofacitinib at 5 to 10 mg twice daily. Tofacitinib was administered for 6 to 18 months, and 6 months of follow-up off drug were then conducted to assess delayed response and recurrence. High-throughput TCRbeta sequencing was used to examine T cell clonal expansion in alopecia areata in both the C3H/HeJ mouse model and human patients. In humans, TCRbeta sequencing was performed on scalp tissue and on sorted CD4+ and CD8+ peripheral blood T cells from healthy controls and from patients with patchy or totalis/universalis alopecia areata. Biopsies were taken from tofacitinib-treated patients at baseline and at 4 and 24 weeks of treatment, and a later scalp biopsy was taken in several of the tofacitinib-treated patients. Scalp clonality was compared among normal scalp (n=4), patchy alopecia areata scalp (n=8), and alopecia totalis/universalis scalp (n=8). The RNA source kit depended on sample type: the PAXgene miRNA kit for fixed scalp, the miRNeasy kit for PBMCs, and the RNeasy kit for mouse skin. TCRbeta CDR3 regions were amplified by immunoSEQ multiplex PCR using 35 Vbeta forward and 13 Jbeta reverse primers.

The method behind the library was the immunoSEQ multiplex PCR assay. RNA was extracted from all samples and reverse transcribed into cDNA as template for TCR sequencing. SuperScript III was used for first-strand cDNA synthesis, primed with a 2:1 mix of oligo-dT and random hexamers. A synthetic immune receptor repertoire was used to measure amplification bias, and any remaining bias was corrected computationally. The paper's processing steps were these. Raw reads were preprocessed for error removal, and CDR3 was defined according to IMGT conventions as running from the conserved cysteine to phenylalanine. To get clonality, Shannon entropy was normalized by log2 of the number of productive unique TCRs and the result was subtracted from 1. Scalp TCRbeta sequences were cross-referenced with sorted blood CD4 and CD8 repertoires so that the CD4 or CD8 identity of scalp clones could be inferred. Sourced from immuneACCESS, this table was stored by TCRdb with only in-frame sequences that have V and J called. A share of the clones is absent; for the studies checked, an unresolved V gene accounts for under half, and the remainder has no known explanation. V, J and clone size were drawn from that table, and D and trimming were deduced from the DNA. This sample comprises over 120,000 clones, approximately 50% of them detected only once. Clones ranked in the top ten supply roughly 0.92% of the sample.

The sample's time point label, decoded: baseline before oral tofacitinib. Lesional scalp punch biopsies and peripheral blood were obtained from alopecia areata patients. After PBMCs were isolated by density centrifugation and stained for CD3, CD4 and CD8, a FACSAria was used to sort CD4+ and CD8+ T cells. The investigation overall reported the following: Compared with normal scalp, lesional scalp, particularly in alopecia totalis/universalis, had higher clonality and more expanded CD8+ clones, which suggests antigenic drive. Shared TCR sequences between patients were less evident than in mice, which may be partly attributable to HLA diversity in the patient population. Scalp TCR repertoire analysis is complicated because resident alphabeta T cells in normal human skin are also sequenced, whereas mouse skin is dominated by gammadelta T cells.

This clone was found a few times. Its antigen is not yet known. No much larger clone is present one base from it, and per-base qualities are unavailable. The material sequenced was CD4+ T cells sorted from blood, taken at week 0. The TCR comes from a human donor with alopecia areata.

The CDR3 corresponds to CASSNDPQTGKLFF. The bases read TGTGCCAGCAGCAACGACCCCCAAACGGGAAAACTGTTTTTT. The rearranged segments are TRBV9 and TRBJ1-4; no D gene is confidently identified. The CDR3 runs 14 amino acids, cysteine and phenylalanine included. CDR3 DNA only is kept here, 42 bases in frame from base 1. V is shortened by 4 bases, J by 10 bases, and the region joining them spans 17 bases. CDR1 and CDR2 (SGDLS, YYNGEE) derive from the germline V gene.